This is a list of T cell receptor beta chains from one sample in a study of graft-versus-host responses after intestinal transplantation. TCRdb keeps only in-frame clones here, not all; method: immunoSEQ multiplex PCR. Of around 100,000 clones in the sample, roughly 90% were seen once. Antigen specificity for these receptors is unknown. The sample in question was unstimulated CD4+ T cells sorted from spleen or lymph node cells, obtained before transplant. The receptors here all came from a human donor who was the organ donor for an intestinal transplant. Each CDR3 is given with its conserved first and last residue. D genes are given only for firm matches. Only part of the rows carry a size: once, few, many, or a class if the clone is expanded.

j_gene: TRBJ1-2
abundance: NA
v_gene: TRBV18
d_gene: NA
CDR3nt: TGTGCCAGCTCACAAAGCAAGGGCTATGGCTACACCTTC
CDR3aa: CASSQSKGYGYTF

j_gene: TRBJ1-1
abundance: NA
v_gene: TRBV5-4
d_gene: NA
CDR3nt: TGTGCCAGCAGCTTGGAGCTGGGGGCGAACACTGAAGCTTTCTTT
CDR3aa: CASSLELGANTEAFF

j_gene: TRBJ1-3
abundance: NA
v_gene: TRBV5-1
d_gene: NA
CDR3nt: TGCGCCAGCTCCAGGGAGGCCTTCTCTGGAAACACCATATATTTT
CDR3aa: CASSREAFSGNTIYF

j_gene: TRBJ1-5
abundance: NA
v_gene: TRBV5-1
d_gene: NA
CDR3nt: TGCGCCAGCAGCTTGACACTCCAAGGTCAGCCCCAGCATTTT
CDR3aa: CASSLTLQGQPQHF

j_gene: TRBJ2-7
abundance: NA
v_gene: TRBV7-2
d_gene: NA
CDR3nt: TGTGCCAGCAGCTTACAACAGGGCAGCGACGAGCAGTACTTC
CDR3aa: CASSLQQGSDEQYF

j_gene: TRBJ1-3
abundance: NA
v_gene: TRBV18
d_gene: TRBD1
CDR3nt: TGTGCCAGCTCACCGGGTACAGGGGGGACTGGAAACACCATATATTTT
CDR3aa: CASSPGTGGTGNTIYF

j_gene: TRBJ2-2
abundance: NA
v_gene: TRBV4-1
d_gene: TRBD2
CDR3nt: TGCGCCAGCAGCCGTGGACTAGCGGGGGGCTTTACCGGGGAGCTGTTTTTT
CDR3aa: CASSRGLAGGFTGELFF

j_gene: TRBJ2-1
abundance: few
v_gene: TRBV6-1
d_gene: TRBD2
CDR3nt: TGTGCCAGCATCTTAGCGGGTGGGTCGCTTGGAGAGCAGTTCTTC
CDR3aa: CASILAGGSLGEQFF

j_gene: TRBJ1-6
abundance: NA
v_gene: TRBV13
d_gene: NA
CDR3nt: TGTGCCAGCAGCTTAGGGGTTAAATCACCCCTCCACTTT
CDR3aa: CASSLGVKSPLHF

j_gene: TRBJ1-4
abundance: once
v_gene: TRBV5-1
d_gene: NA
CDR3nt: TGCGCCAGCAGCTTGGGCAGCCCTAATGAAAAACTGTTTTTT
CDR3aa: CASSLGSPNEKLFF

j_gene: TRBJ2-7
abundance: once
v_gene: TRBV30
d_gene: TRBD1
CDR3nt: TGTGCCTGGGACCGGGACAGGGGCTTTTACGAGCAGTACTTC
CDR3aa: CAWDRDRGFYEQYF

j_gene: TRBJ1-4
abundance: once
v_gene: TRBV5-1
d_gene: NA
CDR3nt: TGCGCCAGCAAGGTAGGCCGGGCAACTAATGAAAAACTGTTTTTT
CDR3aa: CASKVGRATNEKLFF

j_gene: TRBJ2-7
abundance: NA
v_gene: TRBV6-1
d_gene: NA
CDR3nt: TGTGCCAGCAAGTTCGTCCAGGGAACCTACGAGCAGTACTTC
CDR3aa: CASKFVQGTYEQYF

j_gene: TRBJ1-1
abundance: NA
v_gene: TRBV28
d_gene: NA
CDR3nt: TGTGCCAGCAGCCGTGAGGGGATGAACACTGAAGCTTTCTTT
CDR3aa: CASSREGMNTEAFF

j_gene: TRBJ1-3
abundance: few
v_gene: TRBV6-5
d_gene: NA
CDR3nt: TGTGCCAGCAGCCAACAGGGACTCTCTGGAAACACCATATATTTT
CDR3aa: CASSQQGLSGNTIYF

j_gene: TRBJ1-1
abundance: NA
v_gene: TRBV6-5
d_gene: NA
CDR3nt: TGTGCCACTCGCGGGGGGAGGACTGAAGCTTTCTTT
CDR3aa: CATRGGRTEAFF

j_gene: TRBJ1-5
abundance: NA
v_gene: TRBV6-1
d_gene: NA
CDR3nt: TGTGCCAGCAACCGGAGGGGGGGCCTGGAGCCCCAGCATTTT
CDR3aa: CASNRRGGLEPQHF

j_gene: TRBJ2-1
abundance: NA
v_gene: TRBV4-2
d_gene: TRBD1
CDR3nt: TGTGCCAGCAGCCACATACCGGGACAGACGTACAATGAGCAGTTCTTC
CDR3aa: CASSHIPGQTYNEQFF

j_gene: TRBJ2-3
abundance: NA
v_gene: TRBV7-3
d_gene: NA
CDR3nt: TGTGCCAGCAGCTTACTGCGTATCTGTGTACCCCTAAGTGTGTACACAGATACGCAGTATTTT
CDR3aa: CASSLLRICVPLSVYTDTQYF

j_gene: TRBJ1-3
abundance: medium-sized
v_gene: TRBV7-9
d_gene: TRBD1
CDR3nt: TGTGCCAGCAGCTTGCCGACAGGGGGAAACACCATATATTTT
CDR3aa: CASSLPTGGNTIYF

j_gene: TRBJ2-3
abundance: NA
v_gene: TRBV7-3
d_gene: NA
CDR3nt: TGTGCCAGCAGCTTGGACAGCGCCACAGATACGCAGTATTTT
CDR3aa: CASSLDSATDTQYF

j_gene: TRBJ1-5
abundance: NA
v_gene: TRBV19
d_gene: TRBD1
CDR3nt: TGTGCCAGTAGTATTCCAGGGGGCCCGAATCAGCCCCAGCATTTT
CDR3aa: CASSIPGGPNQPQHF

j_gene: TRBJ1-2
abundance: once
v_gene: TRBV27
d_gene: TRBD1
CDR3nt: TGTGCCAGCAGTGGGAGGACAGGGGGTCGGTTTGGCTACACCTTC
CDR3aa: CASSGRTGGRFGYTF

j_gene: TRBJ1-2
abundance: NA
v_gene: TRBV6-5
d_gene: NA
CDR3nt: TGTGCCAGCAGGGGGGGGAACTATGGCTACACCTTC
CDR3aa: CASRGGNYGYTF

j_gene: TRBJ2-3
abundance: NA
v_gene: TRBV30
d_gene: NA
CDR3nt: TGTGCCTGGAGTGTCGGGGGCACAGATACGCAGTATTTT
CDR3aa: CAWSVGGTDTQYF

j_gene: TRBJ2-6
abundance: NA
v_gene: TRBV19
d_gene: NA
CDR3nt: TGTGCCAGTAGCCCTCTCCCAGGGTCTGGGGCCAACGTCCTGACTTTC
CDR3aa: CASSPLPGSGANVLTF

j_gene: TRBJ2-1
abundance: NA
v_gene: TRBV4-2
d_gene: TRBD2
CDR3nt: TGTGCCAGCAGCCCAACTAGCGGGGGAGTTGAGCAGTTCTTC
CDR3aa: CASSPTSGGVEQFF

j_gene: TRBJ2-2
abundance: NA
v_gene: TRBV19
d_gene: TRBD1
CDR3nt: TGTGCCAGCATGGACAGGGGAGCCACCGGGGAGCTGTTTTTT
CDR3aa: CASMDRGATGELFF

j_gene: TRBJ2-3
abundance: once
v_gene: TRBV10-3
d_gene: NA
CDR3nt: TGTGCCATCAGTGAAGGGGGGGAAACAGATACGCAGTATTTT
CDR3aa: CAISEGGETDTQYF

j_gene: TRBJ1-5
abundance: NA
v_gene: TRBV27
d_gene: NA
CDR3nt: TGTGCCAGCTCTGGACAGTTCAATCAGCCCCAGCATTTT
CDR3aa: CASSGQFNQPQHF

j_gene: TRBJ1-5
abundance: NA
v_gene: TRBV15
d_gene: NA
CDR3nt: TGTGCCACCAGCAGAGATCCCAACAATCAGCCCCAGCATTTT
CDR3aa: CATSRDPNNQPQHF

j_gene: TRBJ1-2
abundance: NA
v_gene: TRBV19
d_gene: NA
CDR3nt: TGTGCCAGTAGTAACTTAGGCAGAGGGAAAGGCTACACCTTC
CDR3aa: CASSNLGRGKGYTF

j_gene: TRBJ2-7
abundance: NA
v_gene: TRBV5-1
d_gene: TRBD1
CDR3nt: TGCGCCAGCAGCCTGCCGGGACAGCAGCAGTACTTC
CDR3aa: CASSLPGQQQYF

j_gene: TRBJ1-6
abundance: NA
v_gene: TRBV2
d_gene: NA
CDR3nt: TGTGCCAGCAGTGGGGTGGGGAATTCACCCCTCCACTTT
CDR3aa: CASSGVGNSPLHF

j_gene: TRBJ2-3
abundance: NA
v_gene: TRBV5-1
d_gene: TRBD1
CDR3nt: TGCGCCAGCAGCGCGGGGACAGGGTTGTCAGATACGCAGTATTTT
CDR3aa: CASSAGTGLSDTQYF

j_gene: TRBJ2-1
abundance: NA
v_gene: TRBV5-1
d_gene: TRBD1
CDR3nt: TGCGCCAGCAGCTTAGACCCAGGGGGTATTGCAAATGAGCAGTTCTTC
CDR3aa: CASSLDPGGIANEQFF

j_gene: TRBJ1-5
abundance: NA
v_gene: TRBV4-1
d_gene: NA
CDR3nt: TGCGCCAGCAAGGGCTTGTTGGGGGGGAATCAGCCCCAGCATTTT
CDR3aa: CASKGLLGGNQPQHF

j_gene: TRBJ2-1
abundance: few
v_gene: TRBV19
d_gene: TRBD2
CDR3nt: TGTGCCAGTAGTATAGATACTTGGCGGGGGGGTACTAATGAGCAGTTCTTC
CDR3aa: CASSIDTWRGGTNEQFF

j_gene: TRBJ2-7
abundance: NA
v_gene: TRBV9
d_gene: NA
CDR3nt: TGTGCCAGCAGGCCCCAGATCAGCGAGCAGTACTTC
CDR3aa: CASRPQISEQYF

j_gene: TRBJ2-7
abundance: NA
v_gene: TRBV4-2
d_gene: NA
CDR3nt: TGTGCCAGCAGCCAAGAAAGGCAGGGGTTAGTTAGCATCCTCTCCTACGAGCAGTACTTC
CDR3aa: CASSQERQGLVSILSYEQYF

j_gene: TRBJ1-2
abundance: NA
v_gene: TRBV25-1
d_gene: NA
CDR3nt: TGTGCCAGCAGAGAGCCTGGGGGCGCGGGCGGAGGCTACACCTTC
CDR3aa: CASREPGGAGGGYTF

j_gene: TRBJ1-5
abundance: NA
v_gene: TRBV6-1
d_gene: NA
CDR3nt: TGTGCCAGCCAAACGGGGTTGGGGAATCAGCCCCAGCATTTT
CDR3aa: CASQTGLGNQPQHF

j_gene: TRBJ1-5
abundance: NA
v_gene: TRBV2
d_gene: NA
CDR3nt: TGTGCCAGCAGCACCTCCGGGGCGCCCCAGCATTTT
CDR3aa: CASSTSGAPQHF

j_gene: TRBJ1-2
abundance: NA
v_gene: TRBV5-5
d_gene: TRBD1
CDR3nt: TGTGCCAGCAGCCCGGGGACAGGGTATACCTATGGCTACACCTTC
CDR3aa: CASSPGTGYTYGYTF

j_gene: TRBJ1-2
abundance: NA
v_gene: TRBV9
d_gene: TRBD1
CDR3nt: TGTGCCAGCAGCGTAGAGGGACAGGGGACCTATGGCTACACCTTC
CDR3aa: CASSVEGQGTYGYTF

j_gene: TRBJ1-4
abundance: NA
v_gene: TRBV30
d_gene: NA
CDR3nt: TGTGCCTGGAGAAAAGGCCCGAATGAAAAACTGTTTTTT
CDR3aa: CAWRKGPNEKLFF

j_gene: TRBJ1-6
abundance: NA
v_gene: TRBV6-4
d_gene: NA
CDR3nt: TGTGCCAGCAGTGAGGGGGCAGGGGATAATTCACCCCTCCACTTT
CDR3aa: CASSEGAGDNSPLHF

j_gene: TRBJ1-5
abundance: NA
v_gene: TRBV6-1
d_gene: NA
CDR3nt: TGTGCCAGCAACAGGCAGGGTGGCAGCAATCAGCCCCAGCATTTT
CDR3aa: CASNRQGGSNQPQHF

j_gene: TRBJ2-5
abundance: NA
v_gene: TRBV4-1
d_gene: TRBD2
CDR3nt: TGCGCCAGCAGCCCACTGGGTAGCGGGGGGTTGAGAGAGACCCAGTACTTC
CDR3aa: CASSPLGSGGLRETQYF

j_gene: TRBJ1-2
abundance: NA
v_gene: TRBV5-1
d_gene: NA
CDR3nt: TGCGCCAGCAGCTTGGGCTCCGGGACAAAACTCTATGGCTACACCTTC
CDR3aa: CASSLGSGTKLYGYTF